The source of this TCR beta chain is a study of T cells in Graves' hyperthyroidism and ophthalmopathy. Turning to the study itself: Peripheral blood was acquired at first diagnosis, ahead of any therapy whatsoever. Findings and caveats of the study: Ophthalmopathy got predicted by the model a median around 6.8 months before its onset.

Amplified TCR beta CDR3 regions came from RNA transcripts. A first-round RT-PCR of the TCR CDR3 used the HTBI primer set. From the multiplex PCR reads, TCRdb called clonotypes with MiXCR, one entry per CDR3 protein. This table holds about 160,000 distinct CDR3 sequences, approximately 9% found once. Germline lookup yields CDR1 MNHEY and CDR2 SMNVEV (reference sequence). Trimming pared 0 bases from V and 8 bases from J, leaving 19 bases between. The CDR3 is 16 amino acids. This clonotype has a count of ten or more. Its matching antigen is unknown. This receptor was taken from a woman aged 18-29 years with Graves' hyperthyroidism that later progressed to Graves' ophthalmopathy. Sequenced sample: blood. The chain uses TRBV27 and TRBJ1-2; the D is unclear. The CDR3 sequence is CASSLSEFHSTGGYTF. CDR3 coding DNA: TGTGCCAGCAGTTTATCGGAATTCCACAGCACTGGAGGCTACACCTTC.